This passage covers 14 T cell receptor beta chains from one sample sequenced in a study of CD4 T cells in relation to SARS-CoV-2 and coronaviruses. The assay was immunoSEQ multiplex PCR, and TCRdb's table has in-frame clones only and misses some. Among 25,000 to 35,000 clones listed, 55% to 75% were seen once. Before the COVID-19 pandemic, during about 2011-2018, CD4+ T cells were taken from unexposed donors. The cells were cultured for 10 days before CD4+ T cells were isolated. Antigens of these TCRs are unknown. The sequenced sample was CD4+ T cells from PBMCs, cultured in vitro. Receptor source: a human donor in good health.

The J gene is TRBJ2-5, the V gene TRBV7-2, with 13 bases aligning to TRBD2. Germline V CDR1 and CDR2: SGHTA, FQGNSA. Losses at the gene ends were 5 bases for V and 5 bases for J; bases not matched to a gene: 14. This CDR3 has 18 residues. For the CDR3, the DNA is TGTGCCAGCAGCAGAACTAGCGGGAGGGCCGAGGGGGGGGAGACCCAGTACTTC. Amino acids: CASSRTSGRAEGGETQYF.

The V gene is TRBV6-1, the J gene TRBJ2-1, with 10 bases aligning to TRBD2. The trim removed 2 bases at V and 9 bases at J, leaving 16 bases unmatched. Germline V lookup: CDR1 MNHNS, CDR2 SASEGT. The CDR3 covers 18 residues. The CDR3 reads CASSEPGASGSLGREQFF. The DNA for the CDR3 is TGTGCCAGCAGTGAACCCGGGGCTAGCGGGAGTCTAGGACGTGAGCAGTTCTTC.

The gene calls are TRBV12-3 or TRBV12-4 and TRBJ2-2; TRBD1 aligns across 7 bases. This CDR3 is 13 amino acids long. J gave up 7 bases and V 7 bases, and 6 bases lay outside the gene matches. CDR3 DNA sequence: TGTGCCAGCAAAACAGGGGTTGGCGGGGAGCTGTTTTTT. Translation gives CASKTGVGGELFF.

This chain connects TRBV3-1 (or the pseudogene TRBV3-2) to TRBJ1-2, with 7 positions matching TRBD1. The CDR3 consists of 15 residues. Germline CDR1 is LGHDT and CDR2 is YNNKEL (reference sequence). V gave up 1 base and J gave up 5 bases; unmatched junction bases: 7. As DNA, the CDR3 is TGTGCCAGCAGCCAAGGACAGGGACGGGGGTATGGCTACACCTTC. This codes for CASSQGQGRGYGYTF.

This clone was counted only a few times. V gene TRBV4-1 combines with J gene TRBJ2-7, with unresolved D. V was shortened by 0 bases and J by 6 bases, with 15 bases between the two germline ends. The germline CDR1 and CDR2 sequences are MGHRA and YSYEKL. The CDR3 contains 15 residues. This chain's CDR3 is CASSQDLRQLSEQYF. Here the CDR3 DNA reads TGCGCCAGCAGCCAAGATTTGAGACAACTCTCCGAGCAGTACTTC.

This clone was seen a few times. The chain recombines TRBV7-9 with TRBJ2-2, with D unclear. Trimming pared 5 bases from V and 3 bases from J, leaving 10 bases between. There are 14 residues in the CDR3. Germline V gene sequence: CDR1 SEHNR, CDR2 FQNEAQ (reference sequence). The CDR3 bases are TGTGCCAGCAGCCAGATGGCGGACACCGGGGAGCTGTTTTTT. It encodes CASSQMADTGELFF.

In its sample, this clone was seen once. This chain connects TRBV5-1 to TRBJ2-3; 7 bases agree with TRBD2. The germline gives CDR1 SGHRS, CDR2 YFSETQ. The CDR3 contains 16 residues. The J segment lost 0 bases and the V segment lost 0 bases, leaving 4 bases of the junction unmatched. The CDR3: CASSLGPGGSTDTQYF. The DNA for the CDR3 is TGCGCCAGCAGCTTGGGGCCGGGAGGTAGCACAGATACGCAGTATTTT.

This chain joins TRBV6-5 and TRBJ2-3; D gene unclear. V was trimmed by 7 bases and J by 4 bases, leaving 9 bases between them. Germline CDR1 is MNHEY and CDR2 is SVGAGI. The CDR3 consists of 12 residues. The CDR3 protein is CASTSRADTQYF. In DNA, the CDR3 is TGTGCCAGCACCTCCCGGGCAGATACGCAGTATTTT.

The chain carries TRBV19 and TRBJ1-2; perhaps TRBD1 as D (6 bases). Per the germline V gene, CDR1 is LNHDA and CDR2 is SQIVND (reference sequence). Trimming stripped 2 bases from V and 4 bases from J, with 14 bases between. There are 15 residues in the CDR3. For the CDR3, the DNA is TGTGCCAGTAGTATATGGGGGGCCCGTCTCTATGGCTACACCTTC. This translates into CASSIWGARLYGYTF. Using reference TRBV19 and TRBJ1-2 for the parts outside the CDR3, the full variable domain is DGGITQSPKYLFRKEGQNVTLSCEQNLNHDAMYWYRQDPGQGLRLIYYSQIVNDFQKGDIAEGYSVSREKKESFPLTVTSAQKNPTAFYLCASSIWGARLYGYTFGSGTRLTVV.

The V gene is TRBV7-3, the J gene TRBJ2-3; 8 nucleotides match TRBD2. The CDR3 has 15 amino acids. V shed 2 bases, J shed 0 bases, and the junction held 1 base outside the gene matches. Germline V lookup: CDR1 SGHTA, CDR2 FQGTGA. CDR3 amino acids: CASSLSSGSTDTQYF. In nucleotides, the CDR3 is TGTGCCAGCAGCTTATCTAGCGGGAGCACAGATACGCAGTATTTT.

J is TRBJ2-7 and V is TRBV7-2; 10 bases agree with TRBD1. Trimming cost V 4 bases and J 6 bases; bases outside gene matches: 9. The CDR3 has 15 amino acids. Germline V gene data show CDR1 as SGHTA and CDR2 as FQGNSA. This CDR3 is CASSSTPGQGIEQYF. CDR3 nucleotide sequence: TGTGCCAGCAGCTCAACTCCGGGACAGGGGATCGAGCAGTACTTC.

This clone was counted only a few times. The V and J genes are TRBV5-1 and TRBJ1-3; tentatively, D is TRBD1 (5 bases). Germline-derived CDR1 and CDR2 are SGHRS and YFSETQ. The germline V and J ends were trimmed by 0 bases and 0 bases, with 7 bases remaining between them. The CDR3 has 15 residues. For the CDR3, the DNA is TGCGCCAGCAGCTTGGAGGGGAGCTCTGGAAACACCATATATTTT. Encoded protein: CASSLEGSSGNTIYF. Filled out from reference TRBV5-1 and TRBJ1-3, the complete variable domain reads KAGVTQTPRYLIKTRGQQVTLSCSPISGHRSVSWYQQTPGQGLQFLFEYFSETQRNKGNFPGRFSGRQFSNSRSEMNVSTLELGDSALYLCASSLEGSSGNTIYFGEGSWLTVV.

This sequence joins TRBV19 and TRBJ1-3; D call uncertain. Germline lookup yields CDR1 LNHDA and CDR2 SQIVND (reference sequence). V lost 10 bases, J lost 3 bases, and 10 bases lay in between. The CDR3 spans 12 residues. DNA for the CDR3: TGTGCCATTAGGACTGATGGAAACACCATATATTTT. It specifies CAIRTDGNTIYF.

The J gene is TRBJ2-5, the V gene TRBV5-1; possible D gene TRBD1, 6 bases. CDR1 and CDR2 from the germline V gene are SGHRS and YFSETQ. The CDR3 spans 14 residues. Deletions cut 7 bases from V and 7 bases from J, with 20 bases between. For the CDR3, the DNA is TGCGCCAGCGGCCACCGGGACAACCTTGCGACCCAGTACTTC. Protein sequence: CASGHRDNLATQYF. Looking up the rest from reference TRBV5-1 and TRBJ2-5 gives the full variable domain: KAGVTQTPRYLIKTRGQQVTLSCSPISGHRSVSWYQQTPGQGLQFLFEYFSETQRNKGNFPGRFSGRQFSNSRSEMNVSTLELGDSALYLCASGHRDNLATQYFGPGTRLLVL.